The source of this T cell receptor (beta chain) is a study of identifying expanded T cells in peripheral blood. Study-level results: Variance in clone template counts between roughly 2-week samples significantly increased with total template count across all healthy donors. About 1.2 clones differed between technical replicates, versus roughly 17 and 20 over time.

Comments on this clone: Its antigen remains unidentified.

The CDR3 consists of 18 residues. Germline lookup yields CDR1 MGHRA and CDR2 YSYEKL. J was trimmed by 0 bases and V by 2 bases; bases with no gene match: 3. Collection occurred without any documented infections or immune events in donors. Sequenced by immunoSEQ multiplex PCR; TCRdb stores in-frame clones only, minus some. The data hold over 90,000 clones, with 70% to 90% observed a single time. This clonotype originated in a person aged 18 to 70 in good health. The chain links TRBV4-1 to TRBJ2-1, with 14 bases that match TRBD2. Sequencing input: blood. CDR3: CASSQRTSGGFSYNEQFF. CDR3 DNA: TGCGCCAGCAGCCAAAGGACTAGCGGGGGGTTCTCCTACAATGAGCAGTTCTTC.